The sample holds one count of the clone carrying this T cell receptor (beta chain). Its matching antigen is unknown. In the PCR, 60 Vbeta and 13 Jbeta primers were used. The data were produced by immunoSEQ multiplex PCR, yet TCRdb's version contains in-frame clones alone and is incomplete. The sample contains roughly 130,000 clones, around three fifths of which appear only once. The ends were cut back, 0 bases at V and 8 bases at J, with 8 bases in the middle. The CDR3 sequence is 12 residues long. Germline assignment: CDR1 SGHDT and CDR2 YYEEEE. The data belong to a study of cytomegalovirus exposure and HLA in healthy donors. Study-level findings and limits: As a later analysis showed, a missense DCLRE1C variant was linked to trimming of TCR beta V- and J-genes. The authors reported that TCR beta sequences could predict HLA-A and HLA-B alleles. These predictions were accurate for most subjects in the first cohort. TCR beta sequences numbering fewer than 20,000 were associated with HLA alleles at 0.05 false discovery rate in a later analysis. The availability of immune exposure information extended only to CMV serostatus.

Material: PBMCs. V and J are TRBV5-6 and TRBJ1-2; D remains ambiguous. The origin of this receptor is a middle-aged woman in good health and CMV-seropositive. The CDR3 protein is CASSLAVGGYTF. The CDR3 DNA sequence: TGTGCCAGCAGCTTGGCCGTGGGCGGCTACACCTTC.